A single sample is the source of the 28 T cell receptor beta chains below, sequenced in a study of glioma-infiltrating T cells after dendritic cell vaccination. Profiling relied on immunoSEQ multiplex PCR, and the TCRdb table lists in-frame clones only, not all of them. The sample carries about 90,000 clones, 85% recorded once. Here the sequenced sample was blood, taken before dendritic cell vaccination. The receptors originated from a human donor with glioblastoma.

This chain links TRBV5-8 with TRBJ2-3; 15 bases map to TRBD2. The CDR3 totals 15 residues. CDR1 and CDR2 (germline): SGHTS, YDEGEE. V shed 7 bases and J 3 bases; nucleotides not matched to a gene: 3. The CDR3 reads CASGLAGGPTDTQYF. The DNA of the CDR3 is TGTGCCAGCGGACTAGCGGGGGGGCCGACAGATACGCAGTATTTT.

The genes are TRBV5-1 and TRBJ2-1; D remains unclear. The length of the CDR3 is 15 residues. The V gene's germline CDR1 is SGHRS and CDR2 YFSETQ. V lost 1 base and J lost 0, with 8 bases in between. CDR3 loop: CASSLYSYSYNEQFF. CDR3 sequence (DNA): TGCGCCAGCAGCTTGTACTCATACTCCTACAATGAGCAGTTCTTC.

The rearrangement uses TRBV6-5 and TRBJ2-7, with 9 bases aligning to TRBD1. With 4 bases clipped from V and 2 bases from J, the junction kept 6 bases outside the gene matches. Germline lookup yields CDR1 MNHEY and CDR2 SVGAGI. The CDR3 runs to 15 residues. CDR3 coding DNA: TGTGCCAGCAGTTCCTCCGGGACAGGGCCCTACGAGCAGTACTTC. Amino acids: CASSSSGTGPYEQYF.

The DNA of the CDR3 is TGCGCCAGCAGCTTGAGCTTAGCGGGGGCCTACGAGCAGTACTTC. It yields the protein CASSLSLAGAYEQYF. The genes are TRBV5-1 and TRBJ2-7; 9 bases map to TRBD2. The V gene's germline CDR1 is SGHRS and CDR2 YFSETQ. The CDR3 has 15 residues. The V segment lost 1 base and the J segment 2 bases; nucleotides outside the gene matches: 4.

This chain connects TRBV6-5 to TRBJ1-6; 10 positions match TRBD1. The CDR3 is made up of 14 amino acids. Germline-derived CDR1 and CDR2 are MNHEY and SVGAGI. V shed 7 bases and J 11 bases; nucleotides not matched to a gene: 8. The CDR3 region has the DNA TGTGCCAGCAAATCGGGACAGGGGATCGCACCCCTCCACTTT. Amino acid sequence: CASKSGQGIAPLHF.

This chain's CDR3 is CASSVTESNQPQHF. The DNA of the CDR3 is TGTGCCAGCAGCGTGACAGAGAGCAATCAGCCCCAGCATTTT. The chain combines TRBV5-6 with TRBJ1-5; possibly TRBD1 for D (5 bases). The CDR3 runs to 14 residues. Trimming took 4 bases from V and 1 from J, leaving 9 bases between them. Germline V gene lookup returns CDR1 SGHDT and CDR2 YYEEEE.

The chain carries TRBV9 and TRBJ1-1; TRBD1 matches at 8 bases. In germline, CDR1 is SGDLS, CDR2 YYNGEE. Losses at the gene ends were 2 bases for V and 4 bases for J; bases not matched to a gene: 4. This CDR3 spans 14 amino acids. CDR3 loop: CASSVDTGGTEAFF. DNA of the CDR3: TGTGCCAGCAGCGTCGATACAGGGGGCACTGAAGCTTTCTTT.

This chain joins TRBV6-1 and TRBJ2-7, with 7 positions matching TRBD2. The ends lost 3 bases at V and 1 base at J; junction bases unmatched: 6. The CDR3 length is 15 residues. In germline, CDR1 is MNHNS, CDR2 SASEGT. CDR3 residues: CASSDGGGLSYEQYF. CDR3 nucleotides: TGTGCCAGCAGTGATGGGGGGGGTTTATCCTACGAGCAGTACTTC.

For this clone: The sample contains more than one DNA sequence encoding this CDR3. The J gene is TRBJ2-1, the V gene TRBV9; 8 bases are shared with TRBD2. CDR3 size: 15 residues. Germline V gives CDR1 SGDLS, CDR2 YYNGEE. Unmatched junction bases numbered 0, after V lost 0 bases and J lost 1 base. The DNA of the CDR3 is TGTGCCAGCAGCGTAGCGGGGGGGTCCTACAATGAGCAGTTCTTC. Translated, it gives CASSVAGGSYNEQFF.

The V gene is TRBV15, the J gene TRBJ2-2, with a possible D match to TRBD2 (6 bases). Germline CDR1 and CDR2: LNHNV and YYDKDF (reference sequence). Trimming stripped 8 bases from V and 3 bases from J, with 16 bases between. This CDR3 comprises 15 residues. The CDR3 DNA reads as TGTGCCACCTCCCGGGTAGCGGAGCACACCGGGGAGCTGTTTTTT. Residues: CATSRVAEHTGELFF.

This chain connects TRBV25-1 to TRBJ1-4, with a weak D call TRBD1 (5 bases). V was pared by 8 bases and J by 3 bases, with 13 bases between. CDR3 length equals 14 residues. The germline V gene has CDR1 MGHDK and CDR2 SYGVNS. Here the CDR3 reads CASSDWGANEKLFF. The CDR3 nucleotides read TGTGCCAGCTCCGATTGGGGGGCTAATGAAAAACTGTTTTTT.

This chain links TRBV2 with TRBJ2-2; possible D gene TRBD1, 6 bases. From germline, CDR1 is SNHLY and CDR2 FYNNEI. The V end was cut by 4 bases, the J end by 6 bases, with 9 bases between. The CDR3 covers 13 residues. The CDR3 here is CASSVTGSGELFF. CDR3 nucleotides: TGTGCCAGCAGTGTAACAGGGTCCGGGGAGCTGTTTTTT.

V usage is TRBV11-3 and J usage is TRBJ2-3; D perhaps matches TRBD2 (6 bases). V was trimmed by 1 base and J by 1 base, leaving 9 bases between them. Germline V CDR1 and CDR2: SGHNT, YENEEA. This CDR3 has 15 amino acids. The CDR3 here is CASSLAGVGTDTQYF. CDR3 DNA sequence: TGTGCCAGCAGCTTAGCGGGGGTGGGCACAGATACGCAGTATTTT.

The chain recombines TRBV6-5 with TRBJ1-2; D perhaps matches TRBD1 (6 bases). V was cut by 2 bases and J by 3 bases, with 10 bases left in between. This CDR3 region has 14 residues. Germline V CDR1 and CDR2: MNHEY, SVGAGI. The CDR3 loop is CASSYMGTYYGYTF. The CDR3 DNA is TGTGCCAGCAGTTACATGGGGACATACTATGGCTACACCTTC.

This clone has only a few counts. This sequence joins TRBV5-8 and TRBJ1-5; TRBD1 is a possible D gene (5 bases). Deletions cut 0 bases from V and 1 base from J, with 14 bases between. The CDR3 runs to 17 residues. Germline CDR1 is SGHTS and CDR2 is YDEGEE. The CDR3 loop reads CASSLEGHRISNQPQHF. As DNA, the CDR3 is TGTGCCAGCAGCTTGGAAGGACATAGGATCAGCAATCAGCCCCAGCATTTT.

The chain couples TRBV11-2 to TRBJ2-1, with D possibly being TRBD2 (6 bases). Germline CDR1 reads SGHAT; CDR2 reads FQNNGV. The CDR3 is made up of 14 amino acids. V was trimmed by 2 bases and J by 7 bases, leaving 12 bases between them. This CDR3 is CASSLPGRGNEQFF. The CDR3 DNA reads TGTGCCAGCAGCTTACCAGGACGGGGGAATGAGCAGTTCTTC.

There are a few counts of this clone. V gene TRBV10-3 combines with J gene TRBJ1-1; TRBD1 matches 7 bases. CDR1 is ENHRY and CDR2 is SYGVKD in the germline V gene. The CDR3 runs to 14 residues. The junction had 4 bases not matched to a gene; V was cut back by 6 bases and J by 0 bases. This chain's CDR3 is CAIRDRTMNTEAFF. The CDR3 DNA reads TGTGCCATCAGGGACAGGACTATGAACACTGAAGCTTTCTTT.

This chain joins TRBV9 and TRBJ2-3; D not certain. This CDR3 contains 11 residues. Trimming removed 5 bases at V and 5 bases at J, with 6 bases between. From germline, CDR1 is SGDLS and CDR2 YYNGEE. The CDR3 DNA reads as TGTGCCAGCAGTGAGAAAGATACGCAGTATTTT. This sequence encodes CASSEKDTQYF.

The J gene is TRBJ2-7, the V gene TRBV5-1, with a tentative D call TRBD1 (5 bases). Between the trimmed V and J ends, which lost 0 bases and 4 bases, there was a span of 14 bases. The CDR3 length is 15 residues. CDR1 and CDR2 from the germline V gene are SGHRS and YFSETQ. CDR3 amino acids: CASSLGPQGVYEQYF. The CDR3 DNA follows: TGCGCCAGCAGCTTGGGCCCCCAGGGCGTGTACGAGCAGTACTTC.

The rearrangement links TRBV11-3 to TRBJ2-7; 7 bases line up with TRBD2. V shed 5 bases, J shed 1 base, and the junction held 8 bases outside the gene matches. The CDR3 loop spans 15 amino acids. Germline CDR1 SGHNT, CDR2 YENEEA. As DNA, the CDR3 is TGTGCCAGCAGCGGTTCCCCGGGAGGTTCCTACGAGCAGTACTTC. It codes for CASSGSPGGSYEQYF.

This clone came up a few times. This specimen includes other DNA sequences encoding the same CDR3. CDR3 sequence (DNA): TGCGCCAGCAGCCAAGACGGGGGGCTTGGCAATCAGCCCCAGCATTTT. This gives the protein CASSQDGGLGNQPQHF. The V and J genes are TRBV4-1 and TRBJ1-5, with D perhaps matching TRBD1 (6 bases). The CDR3 has 16 amino acids. Germline V gene sequence: CDR1 MGHRA, CDR2 YSYEKL. The V end lost 0 bases, the J end lost 2 bases, and 11 bases lay between the germline ends.

The chain recombines TRBV6-1 with TRBJ2-7; D is unresolved. This CDR3 is 13 amino acids long. The ends were cut back, 3 bases at V and 3 bases at J, with 9 bases in the middle. Looked up from germline, CDR1 is MNHNS and CDR2 is SASEGT. The CDR3 loop is CASSDPISYEQYF. The CDR3 coding sequence is TGTGCCAGCAGTGATCCTATAAGCTACGAGCAGTACTTC.

The chain employs TRBV29-1 and TRBJ1-2, with D possibly being TRBD1 (6 bases). The ends were cut back, 4 bases at V and 4 bases at J, with 10 bases in the middle. The CDR3 length is 12 residues. CDR1 is SQVTM and CDR2 is ANQGSEA in the germline V gene. The CDR3 loop is CSVGTGTYGYTF. The CDR3 bases are TGCAGCGTTGGTACAGGGACCTATGGCTACACCTTC.

The V and J genes are TRBV7-8 and TRBJ1-5, with 7 bases that match TRBD1. The CDR3 is 15 residues long. Trimming at V came to 6 bases and at J to 0 bases, leaving 5 bases not matched to a gene. Germline V CDR1 and CDR2: SGHVS, FQNEAQ. Written as DNA, the CDR3 is TGTGCCAGCAGGCTAGACAGGGTTAGCAATCAGCCCCAGCATTTT. Amino acid sequence: CASRLDRVSNQPQHF. The full variable domain, rest sourced from reference TRBV7-8 and TRBJ1-5, is GAGVSQSPRYKVAKRGQDVALRCDPISGHVSLFWYQQALGQGPEFLTYFQNEAQLDKSGLPSDRFFAERPEGSVSTLKIQRTQQEDSAVYLCASRLDRVSNQPQHFGDGTRLSIL.

This sequence joins TRBV5-1 and TRBJ2-1; D call uncertain. Germline V gene lookup returns CDR1 SGHRS and CDR2 YFSETQ. There are 15 residues in the CDR3. The V end was cut by 0 bases, the J end by 4 bases, with 11 bases between. The CDR3 loop is CASSLVAVSYNEQFF. The CDR3 bases are TGCGCCAGCAGCTTGGTAGCCGTAAGTTACAATGAGCAGTTCTTC.

This clone was picked up one time. The chain is built from TRBV11-2 and TRBJ2-3; tentatively, D is TRBD2 (5 bases). V gave up 4 bases and J gave up 2 bases, with 16 bases separating them. This CDR3 comprises 16 residues. Germline CDR1 SGHAT, CDR2 FQNNGV. The CDR3 bases are TGTGCCAGCAGCTCCGGGATCCGACGGGTCACAGATACGCAGTATTTT. Translation: CASSSGIRRVTDTQYF.

The V call is TRBV6-5, the J call TRBJ1-2, with no clear D. This CDR3 has 15 amino acids. V was clipped by 0 bases and J by 0 bases, with 8 bases between them. Germline values: CDR1 MNHEY, CDR2 SVGAGI. This CDR3 reads CASSYSRQPNYGYTF. CDR3 DNA sequence: TGTGCCAGCAGTTACTCGAGGCAGCCTAACTATGGCTACACCTTC.

J is TRBJ2-1 and V is TRBV30, with D maybe TRBD1 (5 bases). V lost 0 bases and J lost 5, with 17 bases in between. Germline CDR1 GTSNPN, CDR2 SVGIG (reference sequence). The CDR3 is 16 amino acids. The DNA for the CDR3 is TGTGCCTGGAGTGTAGAAGGGGCTAGGTATAACAATGAGCAGTTCTTC. Its protein is CAWSVEGARYNNEQFF. The full variable domain, with the rest looked up from reference TRBV30 and TRBJ2-1, is SQTIHQWPATLVQPVGSPLSLECTVEGTSNPNLYWYRQAAGRGLQLLFYSVGIGQISSEVPQNLSASRPQDRQFILSSKKLLLSDSGFYLCAWSVEGARYNNEQFFGPGTRLTVL.